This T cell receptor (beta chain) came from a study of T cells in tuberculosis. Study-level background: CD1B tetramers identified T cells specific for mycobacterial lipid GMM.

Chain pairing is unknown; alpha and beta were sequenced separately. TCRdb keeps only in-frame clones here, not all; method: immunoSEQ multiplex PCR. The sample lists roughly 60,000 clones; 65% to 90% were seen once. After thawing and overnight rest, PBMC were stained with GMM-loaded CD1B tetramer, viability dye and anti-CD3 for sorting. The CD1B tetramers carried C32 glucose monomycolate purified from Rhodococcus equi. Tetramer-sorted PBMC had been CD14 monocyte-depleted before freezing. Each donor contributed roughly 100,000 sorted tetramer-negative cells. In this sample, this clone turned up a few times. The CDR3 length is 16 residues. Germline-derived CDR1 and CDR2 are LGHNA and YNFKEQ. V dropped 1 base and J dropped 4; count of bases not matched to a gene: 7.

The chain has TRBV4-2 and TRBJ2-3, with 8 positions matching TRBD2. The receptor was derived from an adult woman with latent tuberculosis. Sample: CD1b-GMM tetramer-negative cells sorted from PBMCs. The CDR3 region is CASSQGSGTSSDTQYF. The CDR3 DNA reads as TGTGCCAGCAGCCAAGGGTCCGGGACTAGTTCAGATACGCAGTATTTT.